The rows below give T cell receptor beta chains drawn from one sample of a study of early T cells in non-severe SARS-CoV-2 infection. TCRdb called the 5' RACE reads again in MiXCR, with one record for every CDR3 protein. This sample has around 63,000 distinct CDR3 sequences; approximately 6.1% occur once, and the top ten carry 3% to 3.5%. The sequencing used whole blood, collected at baseline. These receptors all stem from an adult who was a healthcare worker with PCR-confirmed SARS-CoV-2 infection or an uninfected control (not recorded which). Each CDR3 is given with its conserved first and last residue. D genes are given only for firm matches. Expanded clones are given a class, and other clones once, few, many or no size at all.

length	V	size	D	J	CDR3	DNA
18	TRBV7-2	many	.	TRBJ2-2	CASSLEGVAGRSTGELFF	TGTGCCAGCAGCTTAGAGGGGGTGGCGGGAAGATCCACCGGGGAGCTGTTTTTT
15	TRBV4-1	many	TRBD2	TRBJ2-7	CASSQWTSADYEQYF	TGCGCCAGCAGCCAATGGACTAGCGCCGACTACGAGCAGTACTTC
13	TRBV3-1	few	.	TRBJ1-6	CASSQRGNSPLHF	TGTGCCAGCAGCCAACGAGGTAATTCACCCCTCCACTTT
15	TRBV11-1	many	.	TRBJ2-1	CASSPHLSSYNEQFF	TGTGCCAGCAGTCCCCACCTTAGCTCCTACAATGAGCAGTTCTTC
13	TRBV5-4	many	.	TRBJ1-2	CASSTQGTYGYTF	TGTGCCAGCAGCACTCAGGGCACCTATGGCTACACCTTC
12	TRBV29-1	many	TRBD2	TRBJ2-1	CSVRLAGNEQFF	TGCAGCGTAAGACTAGCGGGAAATGAGCAGTTCTTC
15	TRBV5-8	few	.	TRBJ2-1	CASSVDGISYNEQFF	TGTGCCAGCAGCGTAGATGGGATATCCTACAATGAGCAGTTCTTC
15	TRBV4-1	few	.	TRBJ2-4	CASSHAGAAKNIQYF	TGCGCCAGCAGCCACGCTGGGGCTGCCAAAAACATTCAGTACTTC
14	TRBV28	.	TRBD2	TRBJ2-1	CASSLGLADNEQFF	TGTGCCAGCAGTCTCGGACTAGCCGACAATGAGCAGTTCTTC
15	TRBV18	many	.	TRBJ2-2	CASSPNRQNTGELFF	TGTGCCAGCTCACCCAACAGACAAAACACCGGGGAGCTGTTTTTT
16	TRBV10-3	few	TRBD1	TRBJ1-2	CAITDPLDRGRDGYTF	TGTGCCATCACCGACCCTCTGGACAGGGGGAGGGATGGCTACACCTTC
14	TRBV28	.	TRBD1	TRBJ1-5	CASRGQFSNQPQHF	TGTGCCTCCAGGGGACAGTTTAGCAATCAGCCCCAGCATTTT
14	TRBV11-2	few	TRBD2	TRBJ2-1	CASSRASGRTEQFF	TGTGCCAGCAGTCGGGCTAGCGGGAGGACTGAGCAGTTCTTC
15	TRBV4-3	.	TRBD2	TRBJ2-1	CASSQDTGGWNVQFF	TGCGCCAGCAGCCAAGACACGGGAGGTTGGAATGTGCAGTTCTTC
14	TRBV6-6	many	TRBD2	TRBJ2-1	CASSRLAGDNEQFF	TGTGCCAGCAGTCGACTAGCGGGAGACAATGAGCAGTTCTTC
13	TRBV12-3/TRBV12-4	many	.	TRBJ1-1	CASSLEPNTEAFF	TGTGCCAGCAGTTTAGAACCGAACACTGAAGCTTTCTTT
12	TRBV20-1	.	TRBD2	TRBJ2-1	CSARATSSEQFF	TGCAGTGCTCGAGCGACTAGCAGTGAGCAGTTCTTC
12	TRBV10-2	.	.	TRBJ2-5	CASSDIKETQYF	TGCGCCAGCAGTGACATCAAAGAGACCCAGTACTTC
13	TRBV6-2/TRBV6-3	.	TRBD2	TRBJ2-7	CASRYTDRTSSHF	TGTGCCAGCAGGTACACGGATCGGACTAGCAGTCACTTC
13	TRBV15	many	.	TRBJ2-7	CATSRPPGHHQYF	TGTGCCACCAGCAGGCCCCCGGGACACCACCAGTACTTC
13	TRBV10-1	many	.	TRBJ1-5	CASSLDTDQPQHF	TGCGCCAGCAGTTTAGACACTGATCAGCCCCAGCATTTT
13	TRBV5-1	.	TRBD1	TRBJ1-1	CASGTQGDTEAFF	TGCGCCAGCGGGACTCAGGGGGACACTGAAGCTTTCTTT
13	TRBV20-1	.	.	TRBJ1-1	CSASEGMSTEAFF	TGCAGTGCTAGTGAGGGTATGAGCACTGAAGCTTTCTTT
15	TRBV6-1	many	TRBD1	TRBJ2-1	CASSPRDRENNEQFF	TGTGCCAGCAGTCCCCGGGACAGGGAAAACAATGAGCAGTTCTTC
17	TRBV4-2	many	TRBD2	TRBJ2-1	CASSKELAGSTYNEQFF	TGTGCCAGCAGCAAAGAGCTAGCGGGGAGCACCTACAATGAGCAGTTCTTC
13	TRBV28	many	.	TRBJ2-4	CASSWDGGDIQYF	TGTGCCAGCAGCTGGGACGGTGGGGACATTCAGTACTTC
14	TRBV13	many	TRBD1	TRBJ1-6	CASRETGLNSPLHF	TGTGCCAGCAGGGAGACAGGGCTAAATTCACCCCTCCACTTT
16	TRBV7-6	many	TRBD2	TRBJ2-7	CASSSAAGGRKGEQYF	TGTGCCAGCAGTTCCGCAGCGGGAGGGCGAAAAGGCGAGCAGTACTTC
14	TRBV6-2/TRBV6-3	many	.	TRBJ1-1	CASSYSGYGTEAFF	TGTGCCAGCAGTTACTCGGGATACGGCACTGAAGCTTTCTTT
16	TRBV28	many	TRBD1	TRBJ2-2	CASSRGGPDVTGELFF	TGTGCCAGCAGTAGAGGGGGCCCAGACGTAACCGGGGAGCTGTTTTTT
14	TRBV29-1	many	TRBD2	TRBJ2-2	CSIRTSAKTGELFF	TGCAGCATACGGACTAGCGCGAAGACCGGGGAGCTGTTTTTT
15	TRBV5-1	many	.	TRBJ1-1	CASSLGSTVDTEAFF	TGCGCCAGCAGCTTGGGGTCGACGGTGGACACTGAAGCTTTCTTT
18	TRBV7-2	many	TRBD2	TRBJ2-1	CASSPRGLAGLDYNEQFF	TGTGCCAGCAGCCCACGAGGACTAGCGGGGTTGGATTACAATGAGCAGTTCTTC
14	TRBV5-4	many	.	TRBJ2-1	CASSLGGSYNEQFF	TGTGCCAGCAGCTTAGGGGGTTCGTACAATGAGCAGTTCTTC
16	TRBV19	many	.	TRBJ2-7	CASSISRGIGSYEQYF	TGTGCCAGTAGTATATCCAGGGGAATCGGCTCCTACGAGCAGTACTTC
15	TRBV6-1	.	TRBD2	TRBJ2-4	CASSDAGGYGNIQYF	TGTGCCAGCAGTGATGCGGGAGGGTATGGAAACATTCAGTACTTC
13	TRBV29-1	many	TRBD1	TRBJ1-1	CSVGDRGNAEAFF	TGCAGCGTTGGAGACAGGGGGAATGCTGAAGCTTTCTTT
14	TRBV6-2/TRBV6-3	many	.	TRBJ1-2	CASSLEGRSGGYTF	TGTGCCAGCAGTTTGGAGGGACGCAGCGGGGGCTACACCTTC